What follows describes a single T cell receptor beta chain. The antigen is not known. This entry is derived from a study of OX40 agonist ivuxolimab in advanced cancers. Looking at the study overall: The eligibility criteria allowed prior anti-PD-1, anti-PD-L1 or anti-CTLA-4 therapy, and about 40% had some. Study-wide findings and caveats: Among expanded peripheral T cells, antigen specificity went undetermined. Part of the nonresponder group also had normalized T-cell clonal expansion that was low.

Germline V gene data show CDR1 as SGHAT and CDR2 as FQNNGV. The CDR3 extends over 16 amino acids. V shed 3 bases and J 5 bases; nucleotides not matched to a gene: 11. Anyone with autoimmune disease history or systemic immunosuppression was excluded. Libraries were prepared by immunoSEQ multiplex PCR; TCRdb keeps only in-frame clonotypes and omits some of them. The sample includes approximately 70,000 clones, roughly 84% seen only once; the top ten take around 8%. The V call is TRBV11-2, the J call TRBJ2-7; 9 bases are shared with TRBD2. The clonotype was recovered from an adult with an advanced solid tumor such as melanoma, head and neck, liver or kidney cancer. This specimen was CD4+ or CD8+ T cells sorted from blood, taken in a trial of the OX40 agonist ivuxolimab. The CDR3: CASSFSLAGSTHEQYF. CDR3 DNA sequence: TGTGCCAGCAGCTTTTCCCTAGCGGGATCGACCCACGAGCAGTACTTC.